This T cell receptor (beta chain) was captured by sequencing in a study of response to subunit inactivated influenza vaccine. Whole-study results and caveats: Each seasonal influenza vaccination recruits few new T cells, the authors suggested.

One entry per CDR3 protein results from TCRdb running MiXCR on the RT-PCR reads. The top ten hold roughly 10% of the sample, which has over 650,000 distinct CDR3 sequences, roughly 18% seen once. With 0 bases removed from V and 4 bases from J, the gap between germline ends came to 12 bases. Germline CDR1 is MNHEY and CDR2 is SVGEGT. The CDR3 contains 16 residues. As regards this clonotype: Its antigen is still unknown.

The sample here was PBMCs from blood, taken roughly 5 days after vaccination. This receptor was obtained from a man between 50 and 59 years old who received an inactivated influenza vaccine. This sequence joins TRBV6-2 or TRBV6-3 and TRBJ2-2, with D possibly being TRBD2 (6 bases). Here the CDR3 reads CASSYSVTRGTGELFF. Written as DNA, the CDR3 is TGTGCCAGCAGTTACTCCGTGACTAGAGGCACCGGGGAGCTGTTTTTT.